Listed below are T cell receptor beta chains from one sample, sequenced in a study of control samples from healthy donors and cancer patients. Profiling relied on immunoSEQ multiplex PCR, and the TCRdb table lists in-frame clones only, not all of them. The sample shows about 410,000 clones, roughly 90% of them seen only once. The material sequenced was PBMCs. These receptors were obtained from a man between 35 and 55 years old with head and neck cancer. CDR3s include the opening cysteine and the closing phenylalanine or tryptophan. A D gene is named only where the DNA matches it firmly. Where a row states a size, it is once, few, many or the class of an expanded clone; other rows omit it.

V gene	CDR3 length	J gene	D gene	clone size	CDR3 protein	CDR3 DNA
TRBV28	19	TRBJ2-2	TRBD2	-	CASRDGRLAGGPRTGELFF	TGTGCCAGCAGGGACGGAAGACTAGCGGGAGGGCCCCGAACCGGGGAGCTGTTTTTT
TRBV30	16	TRBJ2-4	-	once	CAWSPRGLRAKNIQYF	TGTGCCTGGAGTCCCCGGGGGCTTCGGGCCAAAAACATTCAGTACTTC
TRBV5-1	16	TRBJ1-4	TRBD1	-	CASSFSRTGGNEKLFF	TGCGCCAGCAGCTTCTCCAGGACAGGAGGTAATGAAAAACTGTTTTTT
TRBV5-1	17	TRBJ2-2	TRBD2	-	CASSVGLAGLDTGELFF	TGCGCCAGCAGCGTCGGACTAGCGGGTCTAGATACCGGGGAGCTGTTTTTT
TRBV14	12	TRBJ2-5	-	-	CASGYLRETQYF	TGTGCCAGCGGCTACCTTCGAGAGACCCAGTACTTC
TRBV15	17	TRBJ1-2	-	few	CATSRVRGIRRNYGYTF	TGTGCCACCAGCAGAGTTCGGGGAATCAGGCGGAACTATGGCTACACCTTC
TRBV28	14	TRBJ2-7	TRBD1	-	CASRQQGIGHEQYF	TGTGCCAGCAGACAACAGGGGATCGGGCACGAGCAGTACTTC
TRBV5-1	15	TRBJ2-1	-	-	CASRALGVSYNEQFF	TGCGCCAGCCGCGCCTTGGGGGTCTCCTACAATGAGCAGTTCTTC
TRBV7-3	15	TRBJ2-1	-	-	CASSPTTASYNEQFF	TGTGCCAGCAGCCCGACGACAGCCTCCTACAATGAGCAGTTCTTC
TRBV5-1	16	TRBJ1-1	-	few	CASSWGIGGMNTEAFF	TGCGCCAGCAGCTGGGGAATTGGGGGAATGAACACTGAAGCTTTCTTT
TRBV5-6	16	TRBJ2-1	TRBD1	-	CASSLGTGSSYNEQFF	TGTGCCAGCAGCCTGGGGACAGGAAGCTCCTACAATGAGCAGTTCTTC
TRBV6-5	13	TRBJ2-7	-	-	CASRDSGGHEQYF	TGTGCCAGCAGGGACTCAGGGGGGCACGAGCAGTACTTC
TRBV19	15	TRBJ2-2	TRBD1	-	CASSNSRQGGGELFF	TGTGCCAGTTCGAACAGCCGACAGGGCGGGGGGGAGCTGTTTTTT
TRBV19	14	TRBJ1-4	-	-	CASSIQGDGEKLFF	TGTGCCAGTAGTATTCAAGGGGATGGGGAAAAACTGTTTTTT
TRBV7-9	16	TRBJ1-5	-	-	CASSLGHGAPNQPQHF	TGTGCCAGCAGCTTAGGACATGGGGCGCCCAATCAGCCCCAGCATTTT
TRBV5-1	15	TRBJ2-1	TRBD2	-	CASSGMGGGRDEQFF	TGCGCCAGCAGCGGAATGGGCGGGGGTAGGGATGAGCAGTTCTTC
TRBV19	16	TRBJ2-1	TRBD2	-	CASSRRLADTLGEQFF	TGTGCCAGTAGCCGAAGACTAGCCGATACTTTGGGTGAGCAGTTCTTC
TRBV5-1	12	TRBJ2-1	-	-	CASSPQPNEQFF	TGCGCCAGCAGCCCACAGCCTAATGAGCAGTTCTTC
TRBV5-1	14	TRBJ1-2	TRBD1	-	CASSHDRDSYGYTF	TGCGCCAGCAGCCATGACCGGGACAGCTATGGCTACACCTTC
TRBV5-1	14	TRBJ1-2	-	-	CASSLAEQFYGYTF	TGCGCCAGCAGCTTGGCCGAACAGTTCTATGGCTACACCTTC
TRBV13	15	TRBJ2-7	TRBD1	-	CASSNRDRGYHEQYF	TGTGCCAGCAGCAACCGGGACAGGGGGTACCACGAGCAGTACTTC
TRBV6-5	15	TRBJ1-5	-	-	CASRVSRFSNQPQHF	TGTGCCAGCCGAGTCTCTAGGTTCAGCAATCAGCCCCAGCATTTT
TRBV4-1	13	TRBJ2-5	-	-	CASSHWQGETQYF	TGCGCCAGCAGCCATTGGCAGGGGGAGACCCAGTACTTC
TRBV30	13	TRBJ1-4	-	-	CAWQGPPNEKLFF	TGTGCCTGGCAGGGACCGCCGAATGAAAAACTGTTTTTT
TRBV19	14	TRBJ2-7	TRBD1	few	CASSTRGSDYEQYF	TGTGCCAGTAGTACCAGGGGGTCGGACTACGAGCAGTACTTC
TRBV4-2	16	TRBJ2-7	-	-	CASSQEDPDDSNEQYF	TGTGCCAGCAGCCAAGAGGACCCCGATGACAGTAACGAGCAGTACTTC
TRBV7-3	14	TRBJ2-5	-	-	CASSPSSAQETQYF	TGTGCCAGCAGCCCGTCTAGCGCCCAAGAGACCCAGTACTTC
TRBV9	15	TRBJ2-2	TRBD2	-	CASSALAGGTGELFF	TGTGCCAGCAGCGCCCTCGCGGGGGGGACCGGGGAGCTGTTTTTT
TRBV5-1	14	TRBJ1-6	-	-	CASSPEDLGSPLHF	TGCGCCAGCAGCCCCGAGGACTTAGGTTCACCCCTCCACTTT
TRBV28	12	TRBJ1-5	-	-	CASTRGYEPQHF	TGTGCCAGCACCAGGGGTTATGAGCCCCAGCATTTT
TRBV18	16	TRBJ2-3	TRBD1	-	CASSANYRGNGDTQYF	TGTGCCAGCTCAGCGAACTACAGGGGGAATGGAGATACGCAGTATTTT
TRBV6-6	13	TRBJ2-7	-	-	CASSYSSSYEQYF	TGTGCCAGCAGTTACTCGTCCTCCTACGAGCAGTACTTC
TRBV7-2	18	TRBJ1-1	-	-	CASSLEGGVLVGDTEAFF	TGTGCCAGCAGCTTAGAAGGAGGGGTGTTGGTGGGGGACACTGAAGCTTTCTTT
TRBV5-6	13	TRBJ1-5	TRBD1	once	CASSQGGYQPQHF	TGTGCCAGCAGTCAGGGGGGGTATCAGCCCCAGCATTTT
TRBV4-3	17	TRBJ1-4	TRBD1	-	CASSPTGGTGRNEKLFF	TGCGCCAGCAGCCCGACAGGGGGCACCGGAAGAAATGAAAAACTGTTTTTT
TRBV25-1	16	TRBJ1-2	TRBD1	-	CASSKSGQGFFRGYTF	TGTGCCAGCAGTAAGTCGGGACAGGGATTCTTTCGAGGCTACACCTTC
TRBV7-2	14	TRBJ2-5	-	few	CASSLIGSQETQYF	TGTGCCAGCAGCTTAATCGGCAGCCAAGAGACCCAGTACTTC
TRBV5-4	12	TRBJ2-7	-	-	CASSGVGTRYDF	TGTGCCAGCAGCGGAGTCGGGACTCGTTATGACTTC
TRBV24-1	17	TRBJ2-7	-	-	CATSDLRGRDGAYEQYF	TGTGCCACCAGTGATTTGCGCGGCCGGGACGGAGCCTACGAGCAGTACTTC
TRBV5-1	17	TRBJ2-7	-	-	CASSLTGYSGAAYEQYF	TGCGCCAGCAGCTTGACTGGGTATTCAGGGGCGGCCTACGAGCAGTACTTC
TRBV5-1	16	TRBJ2-7	-	-	CASSLWGQGLSYEQYF	TGCGCCAGCAGCTTGTGGGGTCAGGGCCTCTCCTACGAGCAGTACTTC
TRBV2	13	TRBJ1-3	-	-	CASGDRAGNTIYF	TGTGCCAGCGGCGACCGTGCTGGAAACACCATATATTTT